This TCR beta chain was captured in a study of blood T cell repertoires in COVID-19 (dated by TCRdb to 2020 to 2022). About the study as a whole: The collaborator samples originated in the United States, Italy and Spain and spanned the acute and convalescent phases of COVID-19. The sample metadata nearly always contained a de-identified subject ID, COVID-19 status, age in years and sex. Where available, HLA class I and class II types were taken from metadata supplied by the sample provider and were not determined by assay-based typing. The samples were drawn from two sources: the first 160 participants of the ongoing ImmuneRACE study, and 1,000 to 1,500 subjects contributed by 6 global collaborators. The prospective study material was composed of cDNA or gDNA derived from T cells, B-cell-depleted T cells, or PBMCs. The repertoires were released in a freely available public database meant as a resource for research on the immune response to SARS-CoV-2. The dataset comprised deeply sampled blood TCRbeta repertoires from subjects exposed to, actively infected with, or recovered from COVID-19. Study-wide findings and limitations: Clinical and demographic metadata were provided uncurated, with the amount varying by source and participant.

TCRbeta CDR3 regions were amplified from genomic DNA using the immunoSEQ Assay, a bias-controlled multiplex PCR. Processing in the source paper ran as follows. The number of nucleated cells in each sample was estimated from the amplification of reference gene primers within the assay. To quantify the absolute abundance of each unique TCRbeta CDR3 rearrangement, sequence reads were collapsed and filtered. For each sample, productive Simpson clonality was calculated as the square root of Simpson's diversity index across productive rearrangements. TCRdb provides this immuneACCESS table in a form limited to in-frame rearrangements. Some clones are lacking; in checked studies, under half of them reflect an unresolved V gene, and why the rest are absent is not known. The V and J calls and clone size were taken over from that table, and D and trimming were inferred from the DNA. Here the sample has about 120,000 clones; around 86% occur a single time. The ten largest account for approximately 10% of the sample.

Taken from cysteine to phenylalanine, the CDR3 has 13 residues. Of all the DNA, just the CDR3 is kept, 39 bases in frame from base 1. According to the germline V gene, CDR1 reads ENHRY and CDR2 reads SYGVKD. Trimming takes 0 bases from V and 8 bases from J, and the germline ends sit 11 bases apart. The table lists this clone with many counts. The antigen this receptor binds is unknown. No much larger clone is present one base from it, and per-base qualities are unavailable. Collaborating institutions collected whole blood in K2EDTA tubes following their own protocols. For TCRbeta analysis, collaborators shipped samples in one of three forms: frozen whole blood, isolated PBMCs, or DNA extracted from either of those sample types.

The rearranged chain carries TRBV10-3 and TRBJ2-7; the D gene assignment is ambiguous. The TCR comes from an older man with acute or convalescent COVID-19. The sequencing sample was made of peripheral blood. The CDR3 protein: CAISESARGQQYF. The bases are TGTGCCATCAGTGAGTCGGCTCGAGGCCAGCAGTACTTC.